The rows below give T cell receptor beta chains drawn from one sample of a study of identifying expanded T cells in peripheral blood. Sequencing was performed with immunoSEQ multiplex PCR; in TCRdb, only in-frame clones are kept and a portion is missing. The sample includes over 100,000 clones, about nine tenths of them seen just once. Material for sequencing was blood. These receptor sequences come from a person between 18 and 75 years old in good health. The CDR3 runs from the conserved cysteine through the conserved F or W. D genes are given only for firm matches. Size is omitted from some rows. Given values are once, few, many or a class for expanded clones.

d_gene	v_gene	abundance	j_gene	CDR3aa	CDR3nt
TRBD2	TRBV7-2	once	TRBJ2-7	CASSLGGSGAREQYF	TGTGCCAGCAGCTTAGGCGGGAGCGGGGCGAGAGAGCAGTACTTC
.	TRBV7-9	.	TRBJ1-2	CASSLAEGYSYGYTF	TGTGCCAGCAGCTTAGCAGAAGGGTACTCCTATGGCTACACCTTC
.	TRBV7-9	.	TRBJ2-3	CASTYTDTQYF	TGTGCCAGCACCTACACAGATACGCAGTATTTT
.	TRBV5-1	.	TRBJ2-7	CASSLVPDSYEQYF	TGCGCCAGCAGCTTGGTACCGGACTCCTACGAGCAGTACTTC
.	TRBV27	.	TRBJ2-7	CASKDPDRYF	TGTGCCAGCAAGGACCCGGACAGGTACTTC
.	TRBV6-6	.	TRBJ1-5	CASSYGGGIQPQHF	TGTGCCAGCAGTTATGGGGGAGGGATCCAGCCCCAGCATTTT
TRBD1	TRBV28	few	TRBJ1-2	CAIRDRDHYGYTF	TGTGCCATAAGGGACAGGGATCACTATGGCTACACCTTC
TRBD1	TRBV10-3	.	TRBJ1-1	CAIRGDRATEAFF	TGTGCCATCAGAGGCGACAGGGCGACTGAAGCTTTCTTT
.	TRBV29-1	.	TRBJ1-3	CSVAYGSGNTIYF	TGCAGCGTTGCGTACGGCTCTGGAAACACCATATATTTT
.	TRBV20-1	many	TRBJ2-2	CSAREGLELFF	TGCAGTGCTAGAGAGGGACTGGAGCTGTTTTTT
.	TRBV10-3	.	TRBJ2-1	CAIRRDVANEQFF	TGTGCCATTCGGAGAGATGTCGCCAATGAGCAGTTCTTC
TRBD2	TRBV7-9	.	TRBJ2-1	CASSLIAGGYEQFF	TGTGCCAGCAGCTTGATAGCGGGTGGATATGAGCAGTTCTTC
TRBD2	TRBV7-9	once	TRBJ2-5	CASSQGLAVETQYF	TGTGCCAGCAGCCAGGGACTAGCGGTAGAGACCCAGTACTTC
TRBD2	TRBV11-3	.	TRBJ2-3	CASSFGTSGRASDTQYF	TGTGCCAGCAGCTTCGGGACTAGCGGGAGGGCCTCAGATACGCAGTATTTT
.	TRBV28	.	TRBJ2-6	CASSLGRSGANVLTF	TGTGCCAGCAGTTTAGGCCGCTCTGGGGCCAACGTCCTGACTTTC
.	TRBV6-4	few	TRBJ2-1	CASSDSRSGGNEQFF	TGTGCCAGCAGTGACTCCCGGTCCGGGGGCAATGAGCAGTTCTTC
.	TRBV6-1	.	TRBJ2-7	CASQGRYYEQYF	TGTGCCAGCCAAGGACGGTACTACGAGCAGTACTTC
TRBD2	TRBV5-1	.	TRBJ2-7	CASSLAGGTSGPRSYEQYF	TGCGCCAGCAGCTTGGCCGGGGGGACTAGCGGTCCCAGGTCCTACGAGCAGTACTTC
.	TRBV5-1	.	TRBJ1-5	CASSLGVANNQPQHF	TGCGCCAGCAGCTTGGGAGTGGCTAACAATCAGCCCCAGCATTTT
.	TRBV18	once	TRBJ1-1	CASSRGQFQGTEAFF	TGTGCCAGCTCACGAGGACAGTTTCAGGGAACTGAAGCTTTCTTT
.	TRBV30	.	TRBJ1-2	CATYSRPLGGYTF	TGTGCGACTTATTCTCGACCTTTAGGAGGCTACACCTTC
.	TRBV30	.	TRBJ2-5	CAWSSGWKETQYF	TGTGCCTGGAGTTCAGGGTGGAAAGAGACCCAGTACTTC
.	TRBV29-1	.	TRBJ2-1	CSVEDLNNEQFF	TGCAGCGTTGAAGATCTGAACAATGAGCAGTTCTTC
.	TRBV7-9	.	TRBJ2-1	CASSFLYSYNEQFF	TGTGCCAGCAGCTTTTTGTACAGCTACAATGAGCAGTTCTTC
TRBD2	TRBV19	.	TRBJ2-3	CASSSSASGSTDTQYF	TGTGCCAGTAGTTCCAGTGCGAGCGGGAGTACAGATACGCAGTATTTT
TRBD2	TRBV5-5	.	TRBJ2-7	CASSLILAATYEQYF	TGTGCCAGCAGCCTGATACTAGCGGCTACCTACGAGCAGTACTTC
.	TRBV10-2	.	TRBJ2-7	CASGKMLVFPYEQYF	TGCGCCAGCGGAAAAATGCTAGTTTTTCCCTACGAGCAGTACTTC
TRBD1	TRBV18	.	TRBJ1-1	CASSPGTGGRSVTEAFF	TGTGCCAGCTCGCCCGGGACAGGGGGCAGGTCGGTCACTGAAGCTTTCTTT
.	TRBV2	few	TRBJ1-3	CASYEARSGNTIYF	TGTGCCAGCTATGAGGCACGCTCTGGAAACACCATATATTTT
TRBD1	TRBV7-2	.	TRBJ1-6	CASSLEGASYNSPLHF	TGTGCCAGCAGCTTAGAGGGGGCTTCCTATAATTCACCCCTCCACTTT
.	TRBV5-8	.	TRBJ1-2	CASSLMVYGYTF	TGTGCCAGCAGCTTGATGGTCTATGGCTACACCTTC
TRBD1	TRBV30	few	TRBJ2-3	CAWYRDRGLVTQYF	TGTGCCTGGTACCGGGACAGGGGACTAGTTACGCAGTATTTT
TRBD1	TRBV5-1	.	TRBJ1-2	CASSLSQGEGYTF	TGCGCCAGCAGCTTGTCCCAGGGGGAAGGCTACACCTTC
.	TRBV6-1	.	TRBJ2-7	CASRSGPRYEQYF	TGTGCCAGCAGGTCAGGACCGCGGTACGAGCAGTACTTC
TRBD2	TRBV5-1	.	TRBJ2-3	CASSSATSGYLSSTDTQYF	TGCGCCAGCAGCTCCGCAACTAGCGGTTACCTCTCTAGCACAGATACGCAGTATTTT
TRBD2	TRBV7-9	.	TRBJ2-1	CASTFQSGRLGGEQFF	TGTGCCAGCACCTTCCAAAGCGGGAGGCTCGGTGGTGAGCAGTTCTTC
TRBD1	TRBV28	.	TRBJ1-2	CASSLLLPGQGTGYTF	TGTGCCAGCAGTTTGCTACTTCCGGGACAGGGTACCGGCTACACCTTC
.	TRBV28	.	TRBJ2-1	CASRNPYTRSEQFF	TGTGCCAGCAGAAACCCCTATACTAGGAGTGAGCAGTTCTTC
.	TRBV6-5	few	TRBJ1-2	CASSYSRDIFYGYTF	TGTGCCAGCAGTTACTCCCGGGACATCTTCTATGGCTACACCTTC
.	TRBV5-1	.	TRBJ2-7	CASSLAQDGGRSYF	TGCGCCAGCAGCTTGGCCCAAGACGGAGGACGATCGTACTTC
.	TRBV6-6	.	TRBJ1-2	CASSLSGGGYGYTF	TGTGCCAGCAGTTTGTCGGGGGGCGGCTATGGCTACACCTTC
.	TRBV9	.	TRBJ1-2	CASSEGGRSGYTF	TGTGCCAGCAGCGAGGGGGGGCGGAGCGGCTACACCTTC
.	TRBV5-1	.	TRBJ1-1	CASSLHPNTEAFF	TGCGCCAGCAGCTTACACCCGAACACTGAAGCTTTCTTT
.	TRBV6-6	.	TRBJ1-3	CASKSTALSGNTIYF	TGTGCCAGCAAGTCGACAGCTCTTTCTGGAAACACCATATATTTT
.	TRBV2	.	TRBJ1-1	CASNNIGDTEAFF	TGTGCCAGCAATAACATCGGGGACACTGAAGCTTTCTTT
TRBD1	TRBV6-1	.	TRBJ1-5	CASSGPGTGNQPQHF	TGTGCCAGCAGTGGACCAGGGACAGGGAATCAGCCCCAGCATTTT
TRBD1	TRBV5-1	.	TRBJ2-2	CASSLSLLAGQGFTGELFF	TGCGCCAGCAGCTTGTCGTTACTTGCGGGACAGGGGTTTACCGGGGAGCTGTTTTTT
TRBD1	TRBV27	.	TRBJ2-7	CASSFRGQGIYEQYF	TGTGCCAGCAGTTTCCGAGGACAGGGTATCTACGAGCAGTACTTC